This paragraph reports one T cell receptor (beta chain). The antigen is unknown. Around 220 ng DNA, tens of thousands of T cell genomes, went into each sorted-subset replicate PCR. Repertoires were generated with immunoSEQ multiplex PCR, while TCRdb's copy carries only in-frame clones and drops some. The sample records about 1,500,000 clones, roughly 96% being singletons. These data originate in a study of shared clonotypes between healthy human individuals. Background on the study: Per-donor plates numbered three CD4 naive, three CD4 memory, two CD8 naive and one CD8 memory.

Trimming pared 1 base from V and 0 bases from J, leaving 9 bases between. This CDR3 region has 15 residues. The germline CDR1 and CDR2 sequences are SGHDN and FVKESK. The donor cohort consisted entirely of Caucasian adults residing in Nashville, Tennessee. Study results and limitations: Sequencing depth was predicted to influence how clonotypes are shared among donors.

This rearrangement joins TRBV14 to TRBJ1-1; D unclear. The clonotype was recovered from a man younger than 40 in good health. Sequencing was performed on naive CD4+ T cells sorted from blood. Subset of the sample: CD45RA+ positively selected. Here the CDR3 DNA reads TGTGCCAGCAGCCAAGCTATTAGAATGAACACTGAAGCTTTCTTT. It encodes CASSQAIRMNTEAFF.